This entry lists 11 T cell receptor beta chains sequenced from one sample in a study of OX40 agonist ivuxolimab in advanced cancers. TCRdb's copy holds only in-frame clones and misses some; the assay was immunoSEQ multiplex PCR. Of about 88,000 clones listed, 75% to 90% are singletons. Sample: CD4+ or CD8+ T cells sorted from blood, taken in a trial of the OX40 agonist ivuxolimab. The receptors come from an adult with an advanced solid tumor such as melanoma, head and neck, liver or kidney cancer.

The chain combines TRBV4-2 with TRBJ2-7; TRBD1 is a possible D gene (6 bases). Between the trimmed V and J ends, which lost 2 bases and 3 bases, there was a span of 17 bases. From germline, CDR1 is LGHNA and CDR2 YNFKEQ. The CDR3 runs 16 residues. DNA for the CDR3: TGTGCCAGCAGCCAAAGGGGGAGCAGGGGAGTCTACGAGCAGTACTTC. Protein product: CASSQRGSRGVYEQYF.

This rearrangement joins TRBV6-1 to TRBJ1-2; D unclear. V lost 7 bases and J lost 3, with 12 bases in between. CDR1 is MNHNS, CDR2 SASEGT, per germline. The CDR3 sequence is 13 residues long. The CDR3 loop reads CASTVDGYYGYTF. The CDR3 bases are TGTGCCAGCACCGTGGACGGGTACTATGGCTACACCTTC.

The chain couples TRBV7-9 to TRBJ2-1; D is unresolved. V was trimmed by 4 bases and J by 0 bases, leaving 13 bases between them. Germline loops: CDR1 SEHNR, CDR2 FQNEAQ (reference sequence). The CDR3 is made up of 16 amino acids. In nucleotides, the CDR3 is TGTGCCAGCAGCTCCATAAGGGCCAGCTCCTACAATGAGCAGTTCTTC. It is translated as CASSSIRASSYNEQFF.

The CDR3, as DNA: TGCGCCAGCAGCTACGGGCCCTCTGGCCAAGAGACCCAGTACTTC. It translates to CASSYGPSGQETQYF. This chain links TRBV5-1 with TRBJ2-5; no firm D call. Germline loops: CDR1 SGHRS, CDR2 YFSETQ. V was clipped by 3 bases and J by 1 base, with 13 bases between them. The CDR3 totals 15 residues.

The chain is built from TRBV7-8 and TRBJ2-1, with TRBD2 matching 9 bases. Germline CDR1 and CDR2: SGHVS and FQNEAQ. The CDR3 is 17 residues long. The junction had 9 bases not matched to a gene; V was cut back by 4 bases and J by 2 bases. The CDR3 DNA reads as TGTGCCAGCAGCTCGATTCGAATAGCGGGGGCCTACAATGAGCAGTTCTTC. Its protein product is CASSSIRIAGAYNEQFF.

This chain connects TRBV6-1 to TRBJ2-3; tentatively, D is TRBD1 or TRBD2 (5 bases each). Per germline, CDR1 MNHNS and CDR2 SASEGT. The CDR3 runs to 15 residues. V was trimmed by 1 base and J by 1 base, leaving 9 bases between them. CDR3 sequence reads: CASSEDGGGTDTQYF. The CDR3 DNA sequence: TGTGCCAGCAGTGAAGATGGGGGAGGCACAGATACGCAGTATTTT.

J is TRBJ2-1 and V is TRBV18; 7 bases map to TRBD2. Trimming cost V 0 bases and J 3 bases; bases outside gene matches: 5. CDR3 size: 16 residues. In germline, CDR1 is KGHSH, CDR2 LQKENI. CDR3 region: CASSPPSGGSYNEQFF. DNA for the CDR3: TGTGCCAGCTCACCACCCTCGGGCGGGAGCTACAATGAGCAGTTCTTC.

This sequence joins TRBV20-1 and TRBJ2-5, with D possibly being TRBD2 (7 bases). Germline V lookup: CDR1 DFQATT, CDR2 SNEGSKA (reference sequence). This CDR3 contains 11 residues. V lost 3 bases, J lost 10 bases, and 12 bases lay in between. CDR3 sequence: CSASAGAYQYF. The DNA for the CDR3 is TGCAGTGCTAGCGCGGGGGCCTACCAGTACTTC.

The CDR3 spells CASSPSSGRGSSNEQFF. The CDR3 nucleotides are TGTGCCAGCAGCCCCTCCTCTGGCCGCGGGAGCAGCAATGAGCAGTTCTTC. The genes are TRBV11-3 and TRBJ2-1; 7 nucleotides match TRBD2. Germline V CDR1 and CDR2: SGHNT, YENEEA. Losses at the gene ends were 5 bases for V and 6 bases for J; bases not matched to a gene: 16. CDR3 length: 17 amino acids. Drawing the rest from reference TRBV11-3 and TRBJ2-1, the complete variable domain is EAGVVQSPRYKIIEKKQPVAFWCNPISGHNTLYWYLQNLGQGPELLIRYENEEAVDDSQLPKDRFSAERLKGVDSTLKIQPAELGDSAVYLCASSPSSGRGSSNEQFFGPGTRLTVL.

The J gene is TRBJ2-1, the V gene TRBV4-2; 10 bases map to TRBD1. Germline-derived CDR1 and CDR2 are LGHNA and YNFKEQ. V shed 1 base, J shed 2 bases, and the junction held 2 bases outside the gene matches. The CDR3 runs to 16 residues. This chain's CDR3 is CASSQADRGAYNEQFF. The CDR3, as DNA: TGTGCCAGCAGCCAAGCGGACAGGGGGGCCTACAATGAGCAGTTCTTC.

This clone has only a few counts. Compared with germline, one end of the junction differs, possibly owing to a read error. The chain recombines TRBV2 with TRBJ1-1, with D possibly being TRBD1 (5 bases). There are 13 residues in the CDR3. Germline assignment: CDR1 SNHLY and CDR2 FYNNEI. CDR3 protein: CASSEPFSGGGVF. CDR3 nucleotides: TGTGCCAGCAGTGAACCCTTTAGCGGCGGGGGAGTCTTT.